This passage covers 18 T cell receptor beta chains from one sample sequenced in a study of T cells in Graves' hyperthyroidism and ophthalmopathy. The source material, RNA transcripts, was used to amplify TCR beta CDR3 regions. In the first-round RT-PCR of the TCR CDR3, the HTBI primer set was used. TCRdb ran MiXCR on the multiplex PCR reads and lists one entry per CDR3 protein. The sample includes approximately 590,000 distinct CDR3 sequences, roughly 46% of them seen just once. Material: peripheral blood or thyroid tissue (not recorded which). The receptors originated from a woman younger than 35 with Graves' hyperthyroidism.

This chain links TRBV9 with TRBJ2-7; 9 bases match TRBD2. The CDR3 has 17 amino acids. Germline values: CDR1 SGDLS, CDR2 YYNGEE. V lost 4 bases and J lost 5; bases outside the gene matches: 16. The chain's CDR3 is CASSLGGLEREADEQYF. The CDR3 DNA sequence: TGTGCCAGCAGCTTAGGGGGTTTGGAGCGGGAGGCAGACGAGCAGTACTTC. Variable domain in full (rest from reference TRBV9 and TRBJ2-7): DSGVTQTPKHLITATGQRVTLRCSPRSGDLSVYWYQQSLDQGLQFLIQYYNGEERAKGNILERFSAQQFPDLHSELNLSSLELGDSALYFCASSLGGLEREADEQYFGPGTRLTVT.

This clonotype was seen once. The chain couples TRBV7-2 to TRBJ2-5, with 11 bases aligning to TRBD2. The CDR3 loop spans 15 amino acids. J lost 7 bases, V lost 5 bases, and 9 bases had no gene match. Germline values: CDR1 SGHTA, CDR2 FQGNSA. As DNA, the CDR3 is TGTGCCAGCAGCCTCCTTAGCGGGAGGGCCACGACCCAGTACTTC. Amino acid sequence: CASSLLSGRATTQYF.

In its sample, this clonotype was seen a few times. The chain has TRBV7-9 and TRBJ1-1; no clear D. CDR3 length equals 14 residues. Trimming pared 2 bases from V and 2 bases from J, leaving 9 bases between. From germline, CDR1 is SEHNR and CDR2 FQNEAQ (reference sequence). The CDR3 here is CASSLLVVNTEAFF. CDR3 DNA: TGTGCCAGCAGCTTACTTGTGGTAAACACTGAAGCTTTCTTT.

V gene TRBV5-6 combines with J gene TRBJ1-5; D gene unclear. Trimming took 4 bases from V and 3 from J, leaving 8 bases between them. The CDR3 has 13 residues. The germline CDR1 and CDR2 sequences are SGHDT and YYEEEE. In DNA, the CDR3 is TGTGCCAGCAGCCGTGGGGTCAATCAGCCCCAGCATTTT. This gives the protein CASSRGVNQPQHF.

This clonotype was recorded at least ten times. CDR3 sequence reads: CASSIGGAYEQYF. DNA for the CDR3: TGTGCCAGTAGTATTGGTGGTGCGTACGAGCAGTACTTC. The rearrangement joins TRBV19 to TRBJ2-7, with no clear D. Trimming took off 3 bases at V and 4 bases at J, with 10 bases between the two ends. The germline V gene has CDR1 LNHDA and CDR2 SQIVND (reference sequence). The CDR3 sequence is 13 residues long.

This clonotype was seen ten or more times. This chain connects TRBV6-5 to TRBJ1-5; no reliable D call. In germline, CDR1 is MNHEY, CDR2 SVGAGI. The CDR3 extends over 9 amino acids. The CDR3 nucleotides are TGTGCTGTGAATCAGCCCCAGCATTTT. It specifies CAVNQPQHF.

This clonotype was seen a handful of times. CDR3 nucleotides: TGTGCCTGGAGTGTACGCTCGAACACTGAAGCTTTCTTT. The encoded protein is CAWSVRSNTEAFF. The chain uses TRBV7-3 and TRBJ1-1; unclear D gene. Germline V CDR1 and CDR2: SGHTA, FQGTGA. The CDR3 runs 13 residues. Trimming left V 11 bases short and J 1 base short, with 14 bases between.

The sample holds a few counts of this clonotype. The chain employs TRBV7-3 and TRBJ2-5; weak D call: TRBD2 (6 bases). This CDR3 is built from 20 residues. The ends were cut back, 5 bases at V and 0 bases at J, with 28 bases in the middle. Germline-derived CDR1 and CDR2 are SGHTA and FQGTGA. The CDR3 DNA follows: TGTGCCAGCAGCCAAGACGCCAATCTAGCGCCTTCCCCGTACCAAGAGACCCAGTACTTC. It codes for CASSQDANLAPSPYQETQYF.

This clonotype occurred a few times. The chain uses TRBV7-9 and TRBJ2-7, with D maybe TRBD2 (5 bases). The CDR3 runs 15 residues. Germline V gene data show CDR1 as SEHNR and CDR2 as FQNEAQ (reference sequence). The V end was cut by 4 bases, the J end by 4 bases, with 17 bases between. In DNA, the CDR3 is TGTGCCAGCAGCTCCAAACCTACGCGAGGGTACGAGCAGTACTTC. Translated, it gives CASSSKPTRGYEQYF.

This clonotype was seen a few times. The rearrangement joins TRBV5-4 to TRBJ1-4; D is uncertain. The CDR3 loop spans 13 amino acids. Germline CDR1 SGHNT, CDR2 YYREEE (reference sequence). V lost 5 bases to trimming and J lost 5 bases, with 10 bases between them. CDR3 sequence (DNA): TGTGCCAGCAGATCGGGCAGGAATGAAAAACTGTTTTTT. It specifies CASRSGRNEKLFF.

This clonotype was counted many times. The V call is TRBV10-2, the J call TRBJ1-1, with 7 bases aligning to TRBD1. CDR1 WSHSY and CDR2 SAAADI come from the germline V gene. V shed 4 bases and J 7 bases; nucleotides not matched to a gene: 9. The CDR3 runs 14 residues. The CDR3 DNA reads as TGCGCCAGCAGTGTAGGTAGGGGGCTGAGTGAAGCTTTCTTT. This sequence encodes CASSVGRGLSEAFF.

This clonotype was detected a few times. The rearrangement links TRBV2 to TRBJ1-2; D might be TRBD1 (5 bases). V was trimmed by 6 bases and J by 4 bases, leaving 12 bases between them. This CDR3 is 13 amino acids long. Germline V gives CDR1 SNHLY, CDR2 FYNNEI. CDR3 nucleotide sequence: TGTGCCAGCAGAGGGGCGGCGGGCTATGGCTACACCTTC. Translation gives CASRGAAGYGYTF.

The chain combines TRBV24-1 with TRBJ1-6; possibly TRBD1 for D (6 bases). V lost 7 bases, J lost 8 bases, and 11 bases lay in between. Germline CDR1 is KGHDR and CDR2 is SFDVKD. CDR3 length: 13 residues. Written as DNA, the CDR3 is TGTGCCACCAGCCCAGGGGACGATTCACCCCTCCACTTT. It translates to CATSPGDDSPLHF.

This clonotype was seen ten or more times. The rearrangement joins TRBV29-1 to TRBJ2-7; possibly TRBD1 or TRBD2 for D (5 bases each). Germline assignment: CDR1 SQVTM and CDR2 ANQGSEA. V gave up 4 bases and J gave up 0 bases, with 13 bases separating them. The CDR3 covers 14 residues. CDR3 coding DNA: TGCAGCGTTGGGCCGGGACGGTACTCCTACGAGCAGTACTTC. Translation gives CSVGPGRYSYEQYF.

This clonotype was seen once. One base away lies a much larger clone, so this may be a sequencing read error. This chain connects TRBV2 to TRBJ1-2; D is possibly TRBD1 (6 bases). Per the germline V gene, CDR1 is SNHLY and CDR2 is FYNNEI. CDR3 size: 16 residues. Here the CDR3 reads CAISDGRGASNYGYTF. CDR3 DNA sequence: TGTGCCATCAGTGACGGACGGGGGGCTTCCAACTATGGCTACACCTTC.

The chain uses TRBV20-1 and TRBJ2-5, with 7 nucleotides matching TRBD2. The V segment lost 1 base and the J segment 5 bases; nucleotides outside the gene matches: 7. The CDR3 contains 14 residues. Germline CDR1 and CDR2: DFQATT and SNEGSKA (reference sequence). CDR3 nucleotide sequence: TGCAGTGCTAGAGCGGCCCAGGGAGGGGAGACCCAGTACTTC. As protein: CSARAAQGGETQYF.

This clonotype was detected many times. The V gene is TRBV2, the J gene TRBJ1-2, with D possibly matching TRBD1 (6 bases). The germline V and J ends were trimmed by 3 bases and 0 bases, with 14 bases remaining between them. Germline-derived CDR1 and CDR2 are SNHLY and FYNNEI. The CDR3 totals 16 residues. The CDR3: CASSEHQGLANYGYTF. The CDR3 DNA follows: TGTGCCAGCAGTGAGCATCAGGGGTTGGCTAACTATGGCTACACCTTC.

This clonotype was recorded at least ten times. The V and J genes are TRBV24-1 and TRBJ2-5; either TRBD1 or TRBD2 may fit D (5 bases each). The CDR3 spans 13 residues. The V and J ends lost 4 bases and 4 bases respectively, with 9 bases between them. The germline gives CDR1 KGHDR, CDR2 SFDVKD. CDR3 residues: CATSDWGIETQYF. For the CDR3, the DNA is TGTGCCACCAGTGACTGGGGGATAGAGACCCAGTACTTC.